There are many counts of the clone carrying this T cell receptor (beta chain). Its antigen is unidentified. Researchers defined stable Graves' hyperthyroidism as no ophthalmopathy progression within 18 months. Criteria for exclusion of patients were uncontrolled infection, other autoimmune disease, pregnancy or lactation. RNA transcripts provided the source from which TCR beta CDR3 regions were amplified. An initial round of RT-PCR targeting the TCR CDR3 relied on the HTBI primer set. TCRdb called the multiplex PCR reads again in MiXCR, with one record for every CDR3 protein. This table has under 650,000 distinct CDR3 sequences, roughly 17% appearing once. The CDR3 loop spans 13 amino acids. The germline CDR1 and CDR2 sequences are SNHLY and FYNNEI. V dropped 3 bases and J dropped 9 bases, with 12 bases sitting between them. This sample stems from a study of T cells in Graves' hyperthyroidism and ophthalmopathy.

Study results and limitations: Most thyroid clonotypes expanded above 0.001 appeared in blood too.

This clonotype originated in a woman in her twenties or thirties with Graves' hyperthyroidism. Source material: blood. The chain has TRBV2 and TRBJ2-1; D is possibly TRBD1 or TRBD2 (5 bases each). CDR3 DNA: TGTGCCAGCAGTGAGTGGGGGAGCCCTGAGCAGTTCTTC. Translating it yields CASSEWGSPEQFF. The entire variable domain, with the rest obtained from reference TRBV2 and TRBJ2-1, is as follows: EPEVTQTPSHQVTQMGQEVILRCVPISNHLYFYWYRQILGQKVEFLVSFYNNEISEKSEIFDDQFSVERPDGSNFTLKIRSTKLEDSAMYFCASSEWGSPEQFFGPGTRLTVL.